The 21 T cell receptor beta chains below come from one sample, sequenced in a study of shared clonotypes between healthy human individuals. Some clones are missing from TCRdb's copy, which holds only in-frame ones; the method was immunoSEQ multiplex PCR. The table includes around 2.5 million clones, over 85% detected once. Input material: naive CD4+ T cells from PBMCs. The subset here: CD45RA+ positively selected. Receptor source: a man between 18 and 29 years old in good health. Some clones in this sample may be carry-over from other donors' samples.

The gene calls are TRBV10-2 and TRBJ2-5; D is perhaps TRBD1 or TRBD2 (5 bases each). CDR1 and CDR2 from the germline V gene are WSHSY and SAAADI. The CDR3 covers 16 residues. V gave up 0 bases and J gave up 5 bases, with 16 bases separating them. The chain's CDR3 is CASSESGDPTWETQYF. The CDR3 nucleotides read TGCGCCAGCAGTGAGTCGGGGGACCCCACTTGGGAGACCCAGTACTTC.

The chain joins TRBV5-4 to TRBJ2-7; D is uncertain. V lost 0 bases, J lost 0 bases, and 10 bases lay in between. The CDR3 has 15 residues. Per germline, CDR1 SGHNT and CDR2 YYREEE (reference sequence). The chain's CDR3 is CASSLGGVNSYEQYF. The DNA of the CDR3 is TGTGCCAGCAGCTTGGGTGGCGTCAACTCCTACGAGCAGTACTTC.

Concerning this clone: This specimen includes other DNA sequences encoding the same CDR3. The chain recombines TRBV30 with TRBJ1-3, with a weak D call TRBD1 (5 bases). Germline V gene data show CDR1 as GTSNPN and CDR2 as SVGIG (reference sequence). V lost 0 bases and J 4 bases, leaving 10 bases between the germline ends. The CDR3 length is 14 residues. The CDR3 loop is CAWSVTGAGNTIYF. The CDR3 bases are TGTGCCTGGAGTGTGACCGGGGCCGGAAACACCATATATTTT.

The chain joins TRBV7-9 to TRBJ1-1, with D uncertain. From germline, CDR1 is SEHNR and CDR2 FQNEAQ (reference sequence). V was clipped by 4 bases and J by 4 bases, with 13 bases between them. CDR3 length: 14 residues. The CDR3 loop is CASSSDLRSTEAFF. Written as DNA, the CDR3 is TGTGCCAGCAGCTCGGACTTAAGGAGCACTGAAGCTTTCTTT. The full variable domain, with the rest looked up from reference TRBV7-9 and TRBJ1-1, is DTGVSQNPRHKITKRGQNVTFRCDPISEHNRLYWYRQTLGQGPEFLTYFQNEAQLEKSRLLSDRFSAERPKGSFSTLEIQRTEQGDSAMYLCASSSDLRSTEAFFGQGTRLTVV.

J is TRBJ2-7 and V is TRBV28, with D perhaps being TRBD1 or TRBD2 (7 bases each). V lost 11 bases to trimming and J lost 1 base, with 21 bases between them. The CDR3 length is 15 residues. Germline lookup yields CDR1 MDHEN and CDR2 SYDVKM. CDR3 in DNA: TGTGCCTCCACAGGGGCGGGGGCCTTATCCTACGAGCAGTACTTC. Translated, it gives CASTGAGALSYEQYF.

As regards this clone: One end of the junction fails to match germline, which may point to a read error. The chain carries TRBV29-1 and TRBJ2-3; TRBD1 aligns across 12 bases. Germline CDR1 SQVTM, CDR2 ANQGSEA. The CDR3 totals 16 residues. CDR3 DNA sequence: TGCAGCGTTGAAGGGGAGGGGACAGGGGGCACAAATACGCAGTATTTT. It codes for CSVEGEGTGGTNTQYF.

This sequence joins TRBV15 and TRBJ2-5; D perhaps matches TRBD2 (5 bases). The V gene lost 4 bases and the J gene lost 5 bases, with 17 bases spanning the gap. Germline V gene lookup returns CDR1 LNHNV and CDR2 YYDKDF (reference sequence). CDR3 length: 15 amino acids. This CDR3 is CATSIDPLRRETQYF. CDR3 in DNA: TGTGCCACCAGCATAGACCCTCTTCGGAGGGAGACCCAGTACTTC.

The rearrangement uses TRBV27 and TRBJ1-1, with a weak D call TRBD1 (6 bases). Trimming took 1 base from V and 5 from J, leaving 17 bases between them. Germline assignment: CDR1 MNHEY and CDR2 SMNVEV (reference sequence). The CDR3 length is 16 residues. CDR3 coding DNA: TGTGCCAGCAGTTTATATAGGAACAGGGTGGATACTGAAGCTTTCTTT. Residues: CASSLYRNRVDTEAFF.

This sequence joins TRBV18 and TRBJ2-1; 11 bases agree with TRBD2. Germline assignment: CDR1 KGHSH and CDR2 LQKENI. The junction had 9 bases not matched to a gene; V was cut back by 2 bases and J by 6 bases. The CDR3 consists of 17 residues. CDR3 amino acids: CASSPGTSGSLANEQFF. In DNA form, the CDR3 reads TGTGCCAGCTCACCAGGAACTAGCGGGAGTCTGGCCAATGAGCAGTTCTTC.

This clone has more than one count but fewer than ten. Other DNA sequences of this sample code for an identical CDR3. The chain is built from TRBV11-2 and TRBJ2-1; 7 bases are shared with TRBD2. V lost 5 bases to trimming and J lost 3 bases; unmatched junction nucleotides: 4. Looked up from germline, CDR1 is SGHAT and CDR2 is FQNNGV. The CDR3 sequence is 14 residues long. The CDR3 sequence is CASSPPGGYNEQFF. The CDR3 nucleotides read TGTGCCAGCAGCCCCCCGGGAGGCTACAATGAGCAGTTCTTC.

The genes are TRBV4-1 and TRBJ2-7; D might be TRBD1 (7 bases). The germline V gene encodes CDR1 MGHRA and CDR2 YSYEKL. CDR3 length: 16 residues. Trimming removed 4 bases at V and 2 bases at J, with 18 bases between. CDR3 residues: CASSPLGRQGPYEQYF. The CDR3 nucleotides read TGCGCCAGCAGCCCTCTCGGGAGACAGGGCCCCTACGAGCAGTACTTC.

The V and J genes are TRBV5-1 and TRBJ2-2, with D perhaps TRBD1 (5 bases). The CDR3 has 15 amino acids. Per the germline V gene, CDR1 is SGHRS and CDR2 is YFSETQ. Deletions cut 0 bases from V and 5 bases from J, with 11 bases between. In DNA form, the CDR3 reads TGCGCCAGCAGCTTGGTAGGGGCAGATACCGGGGAGCTGTTTTTT. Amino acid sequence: CASSLVGADTGELFF.

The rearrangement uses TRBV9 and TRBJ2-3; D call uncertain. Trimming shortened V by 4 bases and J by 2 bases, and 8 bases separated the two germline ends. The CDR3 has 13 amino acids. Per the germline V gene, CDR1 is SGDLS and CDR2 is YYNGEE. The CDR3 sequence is CASSIQTTDTQYF. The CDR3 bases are TGTGCCAGCAGCATCCAGACCACAGATACGCAGTATTTT.

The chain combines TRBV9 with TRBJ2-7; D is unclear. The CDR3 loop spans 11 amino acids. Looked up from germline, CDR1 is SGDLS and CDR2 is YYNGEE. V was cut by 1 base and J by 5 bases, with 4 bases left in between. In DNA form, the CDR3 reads TGTGCCAGCAGCGTATACGACGAGCAGTACTTC. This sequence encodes CASSVYDEQYF.

The CDR3 region has the DNA TGTGCCAGTAGTCCAAGACAGGGTAACACTGAAGCTTTCTTT. Its protein is CASSPRQGNTEAFF. This sequence joins TRBV19 and TRBJ1-1; 7 nucleotides line up with TRBD1. This CDR3 contains 14 residues. The V and J ends lost 5 bases and 2 bases, in that order; junction bases with no gene match: 5. Germline lookup yields CDR1 LNHDA and CDR2 SQIVND (reference sequence).

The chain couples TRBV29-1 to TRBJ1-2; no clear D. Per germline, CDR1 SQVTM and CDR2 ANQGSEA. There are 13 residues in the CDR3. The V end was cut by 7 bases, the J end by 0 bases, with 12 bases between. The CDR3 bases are TGCAGCGCCTACCTCAGGTCTAACTATGGCTACACCTTC. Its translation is CSAYLRSNYGYTF.

The CDR3 coding sequence is TGTGCCAGCAAACCGGGACCGTTACCAAACACTGAAGCTTTCTTT. Residues: CASKPGPLPNTEAFF. The chain carries TRBV5-8 and TRBJ1-1; possibly TRBD1 for D (5 bases). CDR1 and CDR2 from the germline V gene are SGHTS and YDEGEE. Trimming pared 6 bases from V and 2 bases from J, leaving 17 bases between. This CDR3 is 15 amino acids long.

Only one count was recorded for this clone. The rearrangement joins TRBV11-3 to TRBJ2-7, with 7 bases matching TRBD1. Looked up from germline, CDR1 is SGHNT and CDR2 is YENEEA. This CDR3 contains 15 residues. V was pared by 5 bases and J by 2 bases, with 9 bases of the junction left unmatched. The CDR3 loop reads CASSPGGDRTYEQYF. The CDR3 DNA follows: TGTGCCAGCAGCCCAGGTGGGGACAGAACCTACGAGCAGTACTTC.

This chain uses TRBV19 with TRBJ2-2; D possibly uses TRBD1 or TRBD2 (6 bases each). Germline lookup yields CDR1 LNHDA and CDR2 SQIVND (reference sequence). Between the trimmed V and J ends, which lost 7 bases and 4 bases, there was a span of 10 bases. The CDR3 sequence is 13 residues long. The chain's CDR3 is CASNGGGTGELFF. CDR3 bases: TGTGCCAGTAACGGAGGGGGCACCGGGGAGCTGTTTTTT.

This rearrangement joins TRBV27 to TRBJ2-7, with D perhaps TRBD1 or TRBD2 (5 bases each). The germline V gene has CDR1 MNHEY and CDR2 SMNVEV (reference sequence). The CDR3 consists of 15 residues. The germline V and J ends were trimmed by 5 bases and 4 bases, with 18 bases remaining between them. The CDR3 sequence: CASSTIRDGGYEQYF. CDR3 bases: TGTGCCAGCAGTACGATCCGGGACGGAGGATACGAGCAGTACTTC.

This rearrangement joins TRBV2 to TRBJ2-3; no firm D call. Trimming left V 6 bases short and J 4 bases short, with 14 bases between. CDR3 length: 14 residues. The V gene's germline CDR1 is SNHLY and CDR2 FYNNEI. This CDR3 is CASSYGRGPDTQYF. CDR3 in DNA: TGTGCCAGCAGCTATGGCCGCGGACCAGATACGCAGTATTTT. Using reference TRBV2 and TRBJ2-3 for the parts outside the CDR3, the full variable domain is EPEVTQTPSHQVTQMGQEVILRCVPISNHLYFYWYRQILGQKVEFLVSFYNNEISEKSEIFDDQFSVERPDGSNFTLKIRSTKLEDSAMYFCASSYGRGPDTQYFGPGTRLTVL.